This T cell receptor beta chain was captured by sequencing in a study of response to subunit inactivated influenza vaccine (dated by TCRdb to the late 2010s). For the study in its entirety: Deep quantitative T cell receptor repertoire profiling was used in the study to track responses to a trivalent subunit inactivated influenza vaccine. Overall study results and their limits: The authors proposed that each seasonal influenza vaccination may bring in only a limited number of new T cells.

Note on this clonotype: The target of this receptor is not known. One base away there is no much larger clone; base qualities are not given.

Libraries were prepared through RT-PCR. Sequenced using an Illumina HiSeq 2500. TCRdb took the public reads, trimmed them with fastp at Q25, ran MiXCR for clone calling and kept in-frame beta chains. Entries that share a CDR3 protein sequence are merged under the most common genes and DNA. Recorded for this sample are roughly 540,000 distinct CDR3 sequences; under 30% of them occurred a single time. About 3% of the sample goes to the ten largest clones. These same records also appear under a second study, on T cells expressing NK-cell markers. Taken from the second paper: TCR beta cDNA libraries were made by 5'RACE template switching that added a universal primer site and unique molecular identifiers. TCR beta-chain repertoires were profiled in sorted CD3+CD56+NKG2C+, CD3+CD56+NKG2C- and CD3+CD56-NKG2C+ T-cell subsets from seven or eight donors. Among the eight sequenced donors, seven were HCMV-seropositive and one was HCMV-seronegative. In several experiments an anti-gammadeltaTCR antibody was added to restrict sorting to alphabetaTCR-expressing T cells. For 5 or 6 donors, the dominant CD3+CD56+NKG2C+ clonotypes were among the top 10 CD8+ clonotypes and accounted for about 1.0-7.5% of CD8+ T cells. Those dominant clonotypes were again the most abundant among CD3+CD56-NKG2C+ cells in a few donors, at about 28.3-65%. It remained unclear whether the expanded NKG2C-expressing T cell clones were specific for HCMV antigens. The study sequenced eight donors, all healthy volunteers chosen at random: three men and five women. HCMV serostatus was determined by detecting HCMV-specific IgG in serum with a commercial ELISA kit. Peripheral blood mononuclear cells were isolated from blood by Ficoll density gradient centrifugation. Magnetic immunoseparation with Miltenyi isolation kits was used to isolate CD4+ and CD8+ T cells from PBMC. Priming for cDNA synthesis came from the TCR beta constant segment, and two successive PCR amplification steps followed. Illumina HiSeq 2000/2500, MiSeq or NextSeq was used to sequence libraries as 2 x 150 bp reads. MIGEC was used to demultiplex reads and group reads by UMI, and MiTCR was used to assemble and quantify clonotypes. Only TCR cDNA sequences supported by at least two reads were kept to exclude erroneous sequences. The tcR package was used for downstream repertoire analysis, with clonotypes matched between fractions based on CDR3 nucleotide sequence plus V segment. VDJmatch was used to annotate antigen specificity against VDJdb, with one amino acid substitution in CDR3 allowed.

The specimen comprised CD4+ T cells sorted from PBMCs, sampled 11 to 12 days after vaccination. This TCR came from a man aged 50 to 60 who received an inactivated influenza vaccine. Donor details come from another sample of the same person, matched by shared clones.

The sequenced DNA is TGTGCCAGCTCAGTCCGGGACAGGGGGTTCACTGAAGCTTTCTTT. This is translated as CASSVRDRGFTEAFF. The chain was built from TRBV18 and TRBJ1-1; the junction holds 11 bases that match TRBD1. CDR3 length: 15 amino acids, cysteine to phenylalanine. The retained sequence is limited to the CDR3, 45 bases, with the frame set at the first base. CDR1 and CDR2 were assigned from the germline V gene as KGHSH and LQKENI. V has 5 bases trimmed and J has 4 bases trimmed; junction bases matching no gene number 6.